This TCR beta chain stems from a study of cytomegalovirus exposure and HLA in healthy donors (dated by TCRdb to the late 2010s). About the full investigation: According to an earlier analysis of 550 to 700 of the donors, 150 million to 200 million T cells yielded 117 million unique TCR beta sequences and 276 Gb of sequence data. An early release covering roughly 580 HLA-typed donors comprised 250 to 350 gigabases of sequencing data and around 80 million unique TCR sequences. The genetic ancestry cluster associated with self-reported Caucasian donors included 81% of the 398 genotyped donors. The study aimed to test whether signatures of past pathogen exposure could be identified by cataloging public T cell receptors. The study profiled the T cell repertoires of approximately 700 subjects by immunosequencing and related them to cytomegalovirus serostatus. Along with the roughly 700-subject first cohort, a separate validation cohort of over a hundred different subjects was used. High-throughput TCR immunosequencing, statistical association of individual TCRs with disease status, and machine learning were combined to predict cytomegalovirus infection status. In a later analysis, previously published TCR beta repertoires from hundreds of donors were re-analyzed and high-resolution HLA genotyping was added so that TCR occurrence patterns could be studied. The later analysis used no new phenotypic data to find candidate immune exposures, relying instead on TCR beta sequences and their occurrence across donors. An earlier analysis of approximately 630 of the donors applied high-throughput TCR beta sequencing to assess whether each TCR beta V gene segment acted as functional or pseudogenic. Donor age, sex, ethnicity and CMV serostatus were compiled alongside the repertoire data. A later genetic analysis used genome-wide SNP genotypes for about three fifths of the 666 donors, treating that subset as a discovery cohort. All discovery cohort repertoires had been generated using a single sequencing platform. HLA typing included class I and class II loci at four-digit resolution. The number of typed donors differed by locus: about 620-640 for A, B, C, DRB1 and DQB1; 522 for DQA1; fewer than 610 for DPA1; and about 450 for DPB1. Because of strong linkage in the cohort, four or five DR-DQ haplotypes were treated as single units for association and clustering. Across 300 to 400 genotyped donors of the cohort, an average of roughly 250,000 unique TCR beta nucleotide sequences per donor were sequenced, and approximately 19% of those sequences were non-productive.

The paper's findings and limits, for the study overall: Because counts were too low, about 18 rarely observed V segments, including chromosome 9 orphons, were left out of the earlier analysis of some 640 of the donors. Several of the top co-occurrence clusters appeared to be linked to parvovirus B19, influenza, CMV and Epstein-Barr virus, according to a later analysis. Assigning TCR associations to individual alleles was difficult when HLA alleles, especially DR and DQ, strongly co-occurred. A further reported finding was that TCR beta sequences accurately predicted the HLA-A and HLA-B alleles for most subjects in the first cohort. A few of the identified cytomegalovirus-associated TCR beta chains were confirmed in vitro to be specific for cytomegalovirus antigens. A later analysis found that TCR association rates varied across HLA loci, with DRB1 alleles showing the most associated TCRs and HLA-C alleles the fewest. For the cohort, immune exposure information was limited to CMV serostatus. An association between a missense DCLRE1C variant and V-gene and J-gene trimming of TCR beta chains was found in a later genetic analysis and replicated in an independent cohort. At a false discovery rate of 0.05, a later analysis linked 15,000 to 20,000 TCR beta sequences to specific HLA alleles. In the study, approximately 160 TCR beta chains were listed as associated with cytomegalovirus. Because HLA typing was missing for some donors at each locus, association tests included only the typed subset. The presence/absence analyses assumed that sequencing depth was roughly uniform across donors, and that assumption may not be true. Correlated functional status among segregating V segments might reflect linkage disequilibrium, but an unknown experimental factor could not be ruled out. Across donors, most TCR sequences were observed very rarely, whereas some public TCRs were present in many individuals. The sequencing pipeline was judged likely to have produced a cluster of highly shared sequence variants as a technical artifact. According to the authors, the approach could potentially be generalized to other disease states and immunological phenotypes. The 87-base-pair reads could not distinguish some IMGT-functional V segments, including TRBV6-2 and TRBV6-3, so those segments were excluded. In this cohort, only TCR beta chains were sequenced, and detectable features were limited by the absence of alpha or paired-chain data. An earlier analysis of several hundred of the donors showed that most TCR beta V segments appeared in productive rearrangements either about 87% or about 30% of the time, which broadly matched IMGT annotations. A later analysis found that HLA-associated TCR beta chains were more clonally expanded and had lower generation probabilities than equally common non-associated chains. The classifier was reported to diagnose cytomegalovirus status with high specificity and sensitivity in both the original and validation cohorts. Compared with the roughly 710-donor mean, donors in an Asian-associated ancestry cluster had fewer N-insertions in productive TCRs, according to a later genetic analysis. Most CMV-associated TCR beta chains appeared to be HLA-restricted in a later analysis, and the HLA associations seemed to be driven largely by CMV exposure.

The cohort comprised 670 or so healthy bone marrow donors. At the time of sampling, every cohort member was nominally healthy, though immune exposures that went unrecorded were likely present. The donor was CMV seropositive and belonged to the group of 250 to 300 seropositive cohort members. A peripheral blood sample was collected from each donor, and TCR beta sequencing was performed on peripheral blood mononuclear cells. The Qiagen DNeasy Blood Extraction Kit was used to extract genomic DNA from the blood cell samples. Library method: the immunoSEQ multiplex PCR assay. The multiplex PCR relied on a mix of 60 forward primers for TCR Vbeta segments and 13 reverse primers for TCR Jbeta segments. Amplification of the CDR3 region of rearranged TCR beta genes was performed with a multiplex PCR assay on genomic DNA. Amplified TCR beta libraries were sequenced as 87-base-pair reads on the Illumina HiSeq System. The source study handled its data this way. A later analysis counted around 72 million unique TCR beta chains across the 690 or so repertoires, and some 11 million of these chains were shared by at least two donors. Raw reads were error-corrected and collapsed into unique sequences with a nearest-neighbor algorithm that merged closely related sequences to remove PCR and sequencing errors. CDR3 sequences were aligned to IMGT reference sequences to assign V, D and J gene segments. For a sequence to be retained, a match of at least six nucleotides to both a V gene segment and a J gene segment was required. A rearrangement counted as productive if the CDR3 had no stop codons and remained in frame with V and J, and every other rearrangement counted as non-productive. CDR3 was defined according to IMGT convention as the region running from the second conserved V-encoded cysteine to the conserved J-encoded phenylalanine. In an earlier analysis of just under 600 of the donors, sequences lacking an unambiguous match to a single V gene segment were excluded. An earlier analysis of several hundred of the donors classified V segments as functional when productive rearrangements were above 56.7% and as segregating when the standard deviation between donors was above 5%. A statistical classification framework was built for diagnosing cytomegalovirus status from the catalog of TCR beta chain sequences. In a later analysis, V and J genes were assigned by comparing TCR nucleotide sequences against IMGT/GENE-DB human TR gene sequences. Using the TCRdist pipeline, a later analysis assigned CDR3 sequences along with most-parsimonious VDJ recombination scenarios. In a later analysis, each TCR beta chain was defined by its CDR3 amino acid sequence together with its V-gene family, and reads lacking a unique V-gene family were excluded. As a way to deal with suspected cross-contamination and a sequencing artifact, a later analysis dropped 500 to 700 nucleotide sequences that were highly shared and had low generation probability. A later analysis calculated a clonal expansion index for each public chain from normalized within-repertoire ranks of inferred template counts. Generation probabilities in a later analysis came from a VDJ recombination model fitted to out-of-frame rearrangements, and those results were checked against IGoR. A later analysis scored TCR-TCR, TCR-HLA and TCR-CMV co-occurrence with hypergeometric tests, applying a repertoire-size bias correction to TCR pairs. In a later analysis, false discovery rates were estimated by permuting HLA or CMV assignments 20 times. In a later analysis, co-occurring TCRs were grouped using DBSCAN, with TCRdist sequence similarity added in when clustering inside HLA-allele-positive subsets. Repertoires with fewer than 30,000 or more than 120,000 public chains were left out of co-occurrence clustering, as were about five repertoires with anomalous nucleotide sharing. TCRdb's version of the immuneACCESS table is confined to in-frame rearrangements and falls short of the full clone set. An unresolved V gene accounts for under half of the shortfall where checked; the remainder is of unknown origin. Clone size and V and J calls were adopted from that table, with D and trimming inferred from the DNA. Here the sample has roughly 200,000 clones; roughly 13% occur a single time. Jointly, the top ten make up 7.8% of the sample.

Trimmed from V: 3 bases; trimmed from J: 9 bases; junction bases lacking a gene match: 19. CDR1 and CDR2 were assigned from the germline V gene as ENHRY and SYGVKD. The CDR3 measures 17 amino acids from cysteine to phenylalanine. CDR3 DNA only is kept here, 51 bases in frame from base 1. About this clone itself: Its specific antigen is unknown. It has no much larger one-base neighbor in the sample; base qualities were not kept.

The TCR was taken from a man between 50 and 59 years old in good health and CMV-seropositive. This sequence uses TRBV10-3 and TRBJ2-5, with 7 junctional bases fitting TRBD2. The sample consisted of PBMCs. The CDR3 is CAISDSLSGGLIVAQYF. The nucleotides are TGTGCCATCAGTGATTCCTTGTCGGGGGGACTGATTGTGGCCCAGTACTTC.